Sequencing of this T cell receptor beta chain was carried out in a study of T-cell memory formation after mild COVID-19. This clonotype was detected a few times. The antigen is undetermined. Overall study findings and caveats: Clones that contracted from day 15 to 85 had balanced CD4/CD8; later expanders were CD4+ biased.

Germline CDR1 and CDR2: LGHNA and YSLEER. With 4 bases removed from V and 0 bases from J, the gap between germline ends came to 11 bases. The CDR3 is made up of 15 amino acids. Constant-segment-primed 5'RACE gave TCR alpha and TCR beta cDNA libraries with sample barcodes and UMIs. TCRdb re-analysed the 5' RACE reads in MiXCR, keeping a single row per CDR3 protein. The sample has fewer than 600,000 distinct CDR3 sequences; less than 25% are singletons. What was sequenced was PBMCs or a T cell subset sorted from them (not recorded which). V usage is TRBV4-3 and J usage is TRBJ2-3; D remains unclear. The receptor comes from an adult woman who had mild COVID-19 (a few samples of this study predate the infection). Cell type and time point are not known. The CDR3 is CASSPRVTSTDTQYF. The CDR3 DNA sequence: TGCGCCAGCAGCCCTCGGGTGACTAGCACAGATACGCAGTATTTT.